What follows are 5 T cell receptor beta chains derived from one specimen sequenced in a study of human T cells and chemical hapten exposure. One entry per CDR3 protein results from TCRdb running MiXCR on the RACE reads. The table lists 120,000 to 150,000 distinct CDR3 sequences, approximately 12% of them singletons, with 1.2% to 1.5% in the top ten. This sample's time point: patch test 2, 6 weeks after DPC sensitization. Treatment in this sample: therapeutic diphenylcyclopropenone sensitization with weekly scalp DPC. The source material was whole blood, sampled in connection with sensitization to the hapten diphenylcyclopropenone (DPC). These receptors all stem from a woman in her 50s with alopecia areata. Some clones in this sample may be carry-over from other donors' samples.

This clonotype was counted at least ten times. The chain's CDR3 is CASSLDRGPYEQYF. As DNA, the CDR3 is TGTGCCAGCAGCTTAGACAGGGGGCCCTACGAGCAGTACTTC. The V call is TRBV7-2, the J call TRBJ2-7, with TRBD1 matching 9 bases. Per germline, CDR1 SGHTA and CDR2 FQGNSA. CDR3 length: 14 amino acids. With 1 base clipped from V and 2 bases from J, the junction kept 0 bases outside the gene matches.

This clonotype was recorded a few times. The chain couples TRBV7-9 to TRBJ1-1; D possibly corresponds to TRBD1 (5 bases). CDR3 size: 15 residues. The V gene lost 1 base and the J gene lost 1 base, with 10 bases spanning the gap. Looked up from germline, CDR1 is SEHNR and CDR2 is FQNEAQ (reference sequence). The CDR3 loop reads CASSLVGGSNTEAFF. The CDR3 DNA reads TGTGCCAGCAGCTTAGTGGGGGGATCGAACACTGAAGCTTTCTTT.

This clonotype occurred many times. This chain's CDR3 is CASTDRSSYNSPLHF. The CDR3 coding sequence is TGCGCCAGCACTGACAGAAGCTCCTATAATTCACCCCTCCACTTT. This rearrangement joins TRBV10-2 to TRBJ1-6; D is perhaps TRBD1 (5 bases). With 7 bases removed from V and 0 bases from J, the gap between germline ends came to 10 bases. CDR1 and CDR2 from the germline V gene are WSHSY and SAAADI. CDR3 length equals 15 residues.

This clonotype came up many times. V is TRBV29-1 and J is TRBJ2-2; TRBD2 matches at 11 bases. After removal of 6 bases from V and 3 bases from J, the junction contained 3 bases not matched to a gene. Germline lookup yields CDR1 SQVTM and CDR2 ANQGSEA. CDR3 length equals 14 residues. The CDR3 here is CSVPGLADTGELFF. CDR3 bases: TGCAGCGTCCCGGGACTAGCGGACACCGGGGAGCTGTTTTTT.

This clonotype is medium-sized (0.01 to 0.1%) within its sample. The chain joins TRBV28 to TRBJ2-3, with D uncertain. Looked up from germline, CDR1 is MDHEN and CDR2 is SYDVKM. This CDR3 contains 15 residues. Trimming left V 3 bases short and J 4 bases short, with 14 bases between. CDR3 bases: TGTGCCAGCAGTTTGGTGATAGCCACCTCAGATACGCAGTATTTT. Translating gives CASSLVIATSDTQYF.